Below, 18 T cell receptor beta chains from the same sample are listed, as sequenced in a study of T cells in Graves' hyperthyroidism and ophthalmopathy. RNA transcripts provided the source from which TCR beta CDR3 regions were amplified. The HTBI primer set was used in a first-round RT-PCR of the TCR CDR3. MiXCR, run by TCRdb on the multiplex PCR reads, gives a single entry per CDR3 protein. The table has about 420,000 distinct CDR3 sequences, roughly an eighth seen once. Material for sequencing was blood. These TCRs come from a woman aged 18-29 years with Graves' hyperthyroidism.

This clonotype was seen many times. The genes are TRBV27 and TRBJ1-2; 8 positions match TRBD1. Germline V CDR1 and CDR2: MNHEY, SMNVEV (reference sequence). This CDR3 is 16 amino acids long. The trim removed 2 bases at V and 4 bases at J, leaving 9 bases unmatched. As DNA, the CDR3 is TGTGCCAGCAGTTTAACCGGGACAGGCCAAACCTATGGCTACACCTTC. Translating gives CASSLTGTGQTYGYTF.

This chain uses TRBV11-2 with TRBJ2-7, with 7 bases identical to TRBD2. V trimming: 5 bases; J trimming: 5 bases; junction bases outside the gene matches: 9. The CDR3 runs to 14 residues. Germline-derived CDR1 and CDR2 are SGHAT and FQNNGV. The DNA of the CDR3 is TGTGCCAGCAGCGCAGGCGGGAGAGTCGACGAGCAGTACTTC. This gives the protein CASSAGGRVDEQYF.

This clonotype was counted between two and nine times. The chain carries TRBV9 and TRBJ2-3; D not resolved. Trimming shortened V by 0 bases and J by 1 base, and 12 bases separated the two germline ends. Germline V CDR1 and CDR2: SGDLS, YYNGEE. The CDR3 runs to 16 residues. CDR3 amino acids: CASSVVGDGGTDTQYF. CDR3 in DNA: TGTGCCAGCAGCGTAGTAGGCGATGGCGGCACAGATACGCAGTATTTT. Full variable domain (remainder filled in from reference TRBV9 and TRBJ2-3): DSGVTQTPKHLITATGQRVTLRCSPRSGDLSVYWYQQSLDQGLQFLIQYYNGEERAKGNILERFSAQQFPDLHSELNLSSLELGDSALYFCASSVVGDGGTDTQYFGPGTRLTVL.

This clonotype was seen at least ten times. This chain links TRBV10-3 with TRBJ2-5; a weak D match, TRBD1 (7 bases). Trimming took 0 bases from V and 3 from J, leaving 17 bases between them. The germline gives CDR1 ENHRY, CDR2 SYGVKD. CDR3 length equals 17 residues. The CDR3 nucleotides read TGTGCCATCAGTGAGTCTTCTTGGGACAGACTAGAAGAGACCCAGTACTTC. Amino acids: CAISESSWDRLEETQYF.

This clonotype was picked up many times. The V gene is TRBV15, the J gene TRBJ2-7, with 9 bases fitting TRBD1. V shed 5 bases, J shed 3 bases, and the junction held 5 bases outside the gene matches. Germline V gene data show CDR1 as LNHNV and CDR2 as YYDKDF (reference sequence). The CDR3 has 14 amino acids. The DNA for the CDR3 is TGTGCCACCAGCTTGGAGGGACAGGGCTACGAGCAGTACTTC. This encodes CATSLEGQGYEQYF.

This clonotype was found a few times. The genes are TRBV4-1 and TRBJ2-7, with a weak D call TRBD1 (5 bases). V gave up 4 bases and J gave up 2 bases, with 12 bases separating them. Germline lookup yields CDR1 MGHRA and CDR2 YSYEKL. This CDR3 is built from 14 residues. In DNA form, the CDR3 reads TGCGCCAGCAGCCCGCCGACAGAACCCTACGAGCAGTACTTC. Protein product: CASSPPTEPYEQYF.

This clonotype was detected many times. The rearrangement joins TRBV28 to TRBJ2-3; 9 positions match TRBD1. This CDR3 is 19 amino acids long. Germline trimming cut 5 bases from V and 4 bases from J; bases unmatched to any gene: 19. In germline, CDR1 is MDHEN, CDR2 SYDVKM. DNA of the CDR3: TGTGCCAGCAGTCCTAATTCACCGGGACAGGGCATAGGCTCAGATACGCAGTATTTT. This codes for CASSPNSPGQGIGSDTQYF.

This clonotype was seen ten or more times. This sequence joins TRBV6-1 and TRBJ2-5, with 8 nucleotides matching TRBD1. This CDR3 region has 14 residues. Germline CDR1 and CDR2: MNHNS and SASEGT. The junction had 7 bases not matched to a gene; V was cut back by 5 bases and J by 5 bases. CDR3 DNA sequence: TGTGCCAGCAGTTCCGCAGGGGGCATGGAGACCCAGTACTTC. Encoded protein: CASSSAGGMETQYF.

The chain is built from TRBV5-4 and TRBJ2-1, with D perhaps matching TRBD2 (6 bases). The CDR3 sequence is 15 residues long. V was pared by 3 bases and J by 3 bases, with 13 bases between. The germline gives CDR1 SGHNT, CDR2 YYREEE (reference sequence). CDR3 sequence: CASSSRELFYNEQFF. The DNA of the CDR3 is TGTGCCAGCAGCTCTCGGGAGTTGTTCTACAATGAGCAGTTCTTC.

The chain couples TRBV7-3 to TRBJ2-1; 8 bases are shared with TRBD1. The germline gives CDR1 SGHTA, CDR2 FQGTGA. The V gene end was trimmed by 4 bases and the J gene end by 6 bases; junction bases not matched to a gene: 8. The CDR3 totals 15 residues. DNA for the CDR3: TGTGCCAGCAGCTCCGGACAGGGTGTTTTCAATGAGCAGTTCTTC. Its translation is CASSSGQGVFNEQFF.

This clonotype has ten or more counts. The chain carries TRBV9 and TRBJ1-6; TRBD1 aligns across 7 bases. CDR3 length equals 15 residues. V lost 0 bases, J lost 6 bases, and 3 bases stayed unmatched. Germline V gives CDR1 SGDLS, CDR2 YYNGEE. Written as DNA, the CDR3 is TGTGCCAGCAGCGTAGATGGGACAGTTAATTCACCCCTCCACTTT. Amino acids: CASSVDGTVNSPLHF.

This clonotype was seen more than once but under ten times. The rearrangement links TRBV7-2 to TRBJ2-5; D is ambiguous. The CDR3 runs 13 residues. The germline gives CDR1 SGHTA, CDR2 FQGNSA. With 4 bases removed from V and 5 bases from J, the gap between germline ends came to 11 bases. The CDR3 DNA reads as TGTGCCAGCAGCTCGGACGAGAGGGAGACCCAGTACTTC. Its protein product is CASSSDERETQYF.

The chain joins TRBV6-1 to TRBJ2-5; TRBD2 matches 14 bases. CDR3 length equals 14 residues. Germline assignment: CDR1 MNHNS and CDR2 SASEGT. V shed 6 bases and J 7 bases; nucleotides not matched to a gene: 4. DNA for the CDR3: TGTGCCAGCAGCCGGGGACTAGCGGGAGTGACCCAGTACTTC. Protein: CASSRGLAGVTQYF.

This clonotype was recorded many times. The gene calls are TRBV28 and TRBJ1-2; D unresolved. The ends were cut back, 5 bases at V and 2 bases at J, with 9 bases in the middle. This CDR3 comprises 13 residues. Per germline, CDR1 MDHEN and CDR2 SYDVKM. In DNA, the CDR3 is TGTGCCAGCAGTGTCGCCTACAACTATGGCTACACCTTC. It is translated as CASSVAYNYGYTF.

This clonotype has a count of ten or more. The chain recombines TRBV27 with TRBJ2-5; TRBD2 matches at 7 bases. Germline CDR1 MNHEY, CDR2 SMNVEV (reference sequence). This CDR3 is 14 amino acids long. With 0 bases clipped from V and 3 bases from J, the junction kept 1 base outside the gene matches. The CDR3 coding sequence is TGTGCCAGCAGTTTATCTCGGGGGGAAGAGACCCAGTACTTC. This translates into CASSLSRGEETQYF.

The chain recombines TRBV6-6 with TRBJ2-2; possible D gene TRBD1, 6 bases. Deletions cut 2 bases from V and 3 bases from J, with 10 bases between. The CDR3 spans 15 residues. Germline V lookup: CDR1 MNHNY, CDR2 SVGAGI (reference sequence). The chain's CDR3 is CASSYKTGYTGELFF. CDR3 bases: TGTGCCAGCAGTTACAAAACAGGGTACACCGGGGAGCTGTTTTTT.

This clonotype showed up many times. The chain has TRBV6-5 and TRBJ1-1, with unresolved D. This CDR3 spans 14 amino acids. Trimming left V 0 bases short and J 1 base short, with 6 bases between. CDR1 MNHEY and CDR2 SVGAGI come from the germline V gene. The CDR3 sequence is CASSYSAGNTEAFF. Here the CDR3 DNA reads TGTGCCAGCAGTTACTCAGCGGGGAACACTGAAGCTTTCTTT.

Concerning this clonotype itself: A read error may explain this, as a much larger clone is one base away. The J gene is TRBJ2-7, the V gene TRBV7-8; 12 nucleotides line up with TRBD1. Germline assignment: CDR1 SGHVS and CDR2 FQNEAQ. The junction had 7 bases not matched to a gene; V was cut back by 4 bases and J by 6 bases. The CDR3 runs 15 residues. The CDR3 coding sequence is TGTGCCAGCAGCTGGGTGGGACAGGGGGCTTCCGAGCAGTACTTC. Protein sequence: CASSWVGQGASEQYF.